The TCR beta chain described here comes from a study of cytomegalovirus exposure and HLA in healthy donors. In the study overall: Earlier, 100 million to 130 million unique TCR beta sequences were recovered from roughly 200 million T cells by an analysis.

This CDR3 has 14 residues. V was pared by 3 bases and J by 8 bases, with 7 bases of the junction left unmatched. The germline CDR1 and CDR2 sequences are SGDLS and YYNGEE. The primer mix had 60 Vbeta and 13 Jbeta primers. Sequencing used immunoSEQ multiplex PCR; TCRdb keeps in-frame clones, though not all of them. The data contain about 160,000 clones, around 75% of them singletons. Source material: PBMCs. The source is a female donor in good health and CMV-seronegative. The V call is TRBV9, the J call TRBJ1-4; 7 bases are shared with TRBD1. CDR3 region: CASSGGQAGEKLFF. Written as DNA, the CDR3 is TGTGCCAGCAGCGGAGGACAGGCGGGGGAAAAACTGTTTTTT.